Detailed here is one TCR beta chain. The data belong to a study of blood T cell repertoires in COVID-19. Assay: immunoSEQ multiplex PCR; the TCRdb copy retains only in-frame clones and omits some. This table holds about 150,000 clones, 75% to 85% found once. CDR3 length: 13 amino acids. The ends were cut back, 3 bases at V and 4 bases at J, with 9 bases in the middle. Germline CDR1 is MNHEY and CDR2 is SMNVEV (reference sequence). The clonotype comes from a man in his fifties or sixties with acute or convalescent COVID-19. Sample: peripheral blood. This sequence joins TRBV27 and TRBJ1-2; D may be TRBD1 (6 bases). The CDR3 bases are TGTGCCAGCAGTTTGGGGGCGGGCTATGGCTACACCTTC. It specifies CASSLGAGYGYTF.